This TCR beta chain was sequenced during a study of blood T cells in healthy people across ages. Germline V gene lookup returns CDR1 MNHNY and CDR2 SVGAGI (reference sequence). This CDR3 comprises 14 residues. Together with a sample-barcoded 5' primer, a J-beta primer mix was included in a second PCR lasting about 6 to 11 cycles. All samples yielded 2.5 million or more CDR3-containing paired-end reads. TCRdb redid the calling of the 5' RACE reads with MiXCR, one entry per CDR3 protein. Of under 1 million distinct CDR3 sequences in the sample, around 45% were seen once. To note about this clonotype: Its cognate antigen is unknown. One junction end disagrees with the germline gene, perhaps due to a read error.

Study conclusions and caveats: A roughly linear fall in TCR beta diversity per million T cells was seen with increasing age.

Sequences were obtained from blood. The chain employs TRBV6-6 and TRBJ2-3, with D perhaps TRBD2 (5 bases). The origin of this receptor is a man aged 55 to 70 in good health. CDR3 loop: CASSYRASTDTQYF. In nucleotides, the CDR3 is TGTGCCAGCAGTTACCGGGCTAGCACGGATACGCAGTATTTT.